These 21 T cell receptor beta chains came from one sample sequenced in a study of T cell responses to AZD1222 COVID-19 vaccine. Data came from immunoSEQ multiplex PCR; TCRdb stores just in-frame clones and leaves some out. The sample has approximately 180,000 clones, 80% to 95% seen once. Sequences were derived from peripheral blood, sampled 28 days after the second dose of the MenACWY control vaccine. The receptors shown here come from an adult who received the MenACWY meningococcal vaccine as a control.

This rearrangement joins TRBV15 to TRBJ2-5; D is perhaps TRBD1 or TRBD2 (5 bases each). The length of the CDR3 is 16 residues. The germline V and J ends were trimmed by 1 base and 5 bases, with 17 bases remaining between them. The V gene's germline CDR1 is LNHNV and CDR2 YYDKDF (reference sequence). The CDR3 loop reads CATSRALVSGTETQYF. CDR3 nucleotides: TGTGCCACCAGCAGAGCCCTTGTTTCGGGGACCGAGACCCAGTACTTC. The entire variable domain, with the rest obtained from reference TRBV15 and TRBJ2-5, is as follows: DAMVIQNPRYQVTQFGKPVTLSCSQTLNHNVMYWYQQKSSQAPKLLFHYYDKDFNNEADTPDNFQSRRPNTSFCFLDIRSPGLGDTAMYLCATSRALVSGTETQYFGPGTRLLVL.

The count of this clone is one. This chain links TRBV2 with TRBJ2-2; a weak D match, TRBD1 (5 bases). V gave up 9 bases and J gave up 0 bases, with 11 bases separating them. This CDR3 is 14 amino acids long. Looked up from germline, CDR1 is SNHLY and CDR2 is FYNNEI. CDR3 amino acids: CASYWGANTGELFF. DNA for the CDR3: TGTGCCAGTTATTGGGGCGCGAACACCGGGGAGCTGTTTTTT.

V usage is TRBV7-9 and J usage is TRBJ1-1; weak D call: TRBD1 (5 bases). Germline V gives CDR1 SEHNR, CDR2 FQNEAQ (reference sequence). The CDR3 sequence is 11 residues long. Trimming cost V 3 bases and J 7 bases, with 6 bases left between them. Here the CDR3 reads CASSLTVEAFF. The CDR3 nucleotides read TGTGCCAGCAGCTTGACAGTTGAAGCTTTCTTT.

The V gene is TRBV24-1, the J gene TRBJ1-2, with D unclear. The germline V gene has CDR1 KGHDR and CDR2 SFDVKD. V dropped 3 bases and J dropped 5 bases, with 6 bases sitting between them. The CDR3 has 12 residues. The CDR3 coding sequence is TGTGCCACCAGTGATGGAGTTTATGGCTACACCTTC. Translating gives CATSDGVYGYTF.

In DNA form, the CDR3 reads TGTGCCAGCAGCTTAAGCGGATATAGTAATTCACCCCTCCACTTT. Translated, it gives CASSLSGYSNSPLHF. The rearrangement uses TRBV7-2 and TRBJ1-6; no reliable D call. V lost 2 bases and J 6 bases, leaving 11 bases between the germline ends. The CDR3 runs 15 residues. The germline CDR1 and CDR2 sequences are SGHTA and FQGNSA.

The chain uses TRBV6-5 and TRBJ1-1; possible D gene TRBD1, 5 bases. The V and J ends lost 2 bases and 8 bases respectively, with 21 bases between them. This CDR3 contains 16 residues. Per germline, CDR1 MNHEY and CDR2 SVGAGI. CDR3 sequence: CASSYGRSLRGGEAFF. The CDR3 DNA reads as TGTGCCAGCAGTTACGGAAGGTCGCTTCGCGGGGGGGAAGCTTTCTTT.

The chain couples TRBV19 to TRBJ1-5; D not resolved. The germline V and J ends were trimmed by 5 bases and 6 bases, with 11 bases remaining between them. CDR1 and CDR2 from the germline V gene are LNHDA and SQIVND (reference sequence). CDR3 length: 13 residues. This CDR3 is CASSDSRSQPQHF. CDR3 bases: TGTGCCAGTAGTGACTCAAGAAGTCAGCCCCAGCATTTT.

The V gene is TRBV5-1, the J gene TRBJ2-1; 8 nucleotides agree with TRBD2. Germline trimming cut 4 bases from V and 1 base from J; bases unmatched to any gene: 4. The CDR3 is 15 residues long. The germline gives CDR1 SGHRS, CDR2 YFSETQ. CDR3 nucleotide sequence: TGCGCCAGCAGCACGTTAGCGGGGTCCTACAATGAGCAGTTCTTC. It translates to CASSTLAGSYNEQFF.

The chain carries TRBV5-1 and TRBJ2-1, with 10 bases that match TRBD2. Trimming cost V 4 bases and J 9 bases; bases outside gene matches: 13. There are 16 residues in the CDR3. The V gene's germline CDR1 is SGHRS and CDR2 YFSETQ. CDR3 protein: CASSRQSAGGPGEQFF. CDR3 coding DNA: TGCGCCAGCAGCCGGCAGTCAGCGGGGGGGCCCGGTGAGCAGTTCTTC.

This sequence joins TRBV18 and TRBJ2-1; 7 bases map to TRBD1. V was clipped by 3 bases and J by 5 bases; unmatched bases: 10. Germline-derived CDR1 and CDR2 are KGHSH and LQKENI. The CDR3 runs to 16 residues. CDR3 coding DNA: TGTGCCAGCTCACCTCTTCTGACAGGGAGACACAATGAGCAGTTCTTC. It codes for CASSPLLTGRHNEQFF.

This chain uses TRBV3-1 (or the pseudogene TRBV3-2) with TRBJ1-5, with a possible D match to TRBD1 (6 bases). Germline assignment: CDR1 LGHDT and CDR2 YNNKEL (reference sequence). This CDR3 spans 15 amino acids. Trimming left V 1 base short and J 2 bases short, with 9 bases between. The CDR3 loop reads CASSQGNRGNQPQHF. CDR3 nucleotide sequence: TGTGCCAGCAGCCAAGGGAACAGGGGCAATCAGCCCCAGCATTTT.

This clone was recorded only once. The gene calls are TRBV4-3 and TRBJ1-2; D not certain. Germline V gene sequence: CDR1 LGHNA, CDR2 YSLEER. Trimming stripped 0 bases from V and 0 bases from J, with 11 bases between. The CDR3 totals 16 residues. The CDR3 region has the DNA TGCGCCAGCAGCCAAGAGGTGACCCCGGCTAACTATGGCTACACCTTC. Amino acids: CASSQEVTPANYGYTF.

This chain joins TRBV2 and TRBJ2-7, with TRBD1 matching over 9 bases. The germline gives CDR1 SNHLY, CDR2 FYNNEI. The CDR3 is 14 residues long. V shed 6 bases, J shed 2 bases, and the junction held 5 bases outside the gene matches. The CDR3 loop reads CASRGTGSTYEQYF. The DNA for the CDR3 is TGTGCCAGCAGGGGGACAGGGTCGACCTACGAGCAGTACTTC.

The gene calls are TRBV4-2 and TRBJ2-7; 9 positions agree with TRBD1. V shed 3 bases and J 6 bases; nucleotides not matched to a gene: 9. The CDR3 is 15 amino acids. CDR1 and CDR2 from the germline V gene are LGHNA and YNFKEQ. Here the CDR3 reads CASSQIPGQGFEQYF. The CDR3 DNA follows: TGTGCCAGCAGCCAGATCCCGGGACAGGGATTCGAGCAGTACTTC.

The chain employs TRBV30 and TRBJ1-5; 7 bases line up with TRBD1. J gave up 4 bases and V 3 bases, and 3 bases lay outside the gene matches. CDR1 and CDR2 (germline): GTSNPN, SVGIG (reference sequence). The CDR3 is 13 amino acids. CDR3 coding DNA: TGTGCCTGGAGCCGACAGGGAAATCAGCCCCAGCATTTT. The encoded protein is CAWSRQGNQPQHF.

For the CDR3, the DNA is TGCGCCAGCAGCGCTAGACAGGCCGACTCTGGAAACACCATATATTTT. Amino acids: CASSARQADSGNTIYF. The chain employs TRBV5-1 and TRBJ1-3; maybe TRBD1 (6 bases). This CDR3 comprises 16 residues. Trimming pared 4 bases from V and 0 bases from J, leaving 14 bases between. CDR1 and CDR2 from the germline V gene are SGHRS and YFSETQ. The variable domain in full, with the rest retrieved from reference TRBV5-1 and TRBJ1-3, is KAGVTQTPRYLIKTRGQQVTLSCSPISGHRSVSWYQQTPGQGLQFLFEYFSETQRNKGNFPGRFSGRQFSNSRSEMNVSTLELGDSALYLCASSARQADSGNTIYFGEGSWLTVV.

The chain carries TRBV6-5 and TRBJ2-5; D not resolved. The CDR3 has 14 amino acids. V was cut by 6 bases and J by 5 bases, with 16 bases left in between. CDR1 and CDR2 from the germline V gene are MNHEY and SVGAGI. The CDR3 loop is CASSVGSLRETQYF. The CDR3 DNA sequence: TGTGCCAGCAGCGTGGGTTCTCTCCGGGAGACCCAGTACTTC.

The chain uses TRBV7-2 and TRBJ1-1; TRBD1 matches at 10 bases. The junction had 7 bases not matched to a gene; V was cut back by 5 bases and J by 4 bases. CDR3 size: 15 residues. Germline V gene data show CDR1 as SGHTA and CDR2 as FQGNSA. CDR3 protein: CASSPRQGASTEAFF. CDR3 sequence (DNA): TGTGCCAGCAGCCCAAGACAGGGGGCGAGCACTGAAGCTTTCTTT. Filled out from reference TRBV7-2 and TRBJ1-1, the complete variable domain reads GAGVSQSPSNKVTEKGKDVELRCDPISGHTALYWYRQSLGQGLEFLIYFQGNSAPDKSGLPSDRFSAERTGGSVSTLTIQRTQQEDSAVYLCASSPRQGASTEAFFGQGTRLTVV.

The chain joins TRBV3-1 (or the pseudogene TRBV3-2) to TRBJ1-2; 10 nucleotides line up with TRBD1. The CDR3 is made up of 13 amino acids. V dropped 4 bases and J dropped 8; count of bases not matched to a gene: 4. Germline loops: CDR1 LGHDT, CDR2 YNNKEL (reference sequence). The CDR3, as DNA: TGTGCCAGCAGCCCGACAGGGGGCGAAGGCTACACCTTC. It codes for CASSPTGGEGYTF.

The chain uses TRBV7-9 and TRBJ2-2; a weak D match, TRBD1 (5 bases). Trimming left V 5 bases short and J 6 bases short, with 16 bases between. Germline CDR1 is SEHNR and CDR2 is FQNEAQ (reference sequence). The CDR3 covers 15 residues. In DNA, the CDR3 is TGTGCCAGCAGCCAAAACGGCATACAGGCCGGGGAGCTGTTTTTT. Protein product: CASSQNGIQAGELFF.

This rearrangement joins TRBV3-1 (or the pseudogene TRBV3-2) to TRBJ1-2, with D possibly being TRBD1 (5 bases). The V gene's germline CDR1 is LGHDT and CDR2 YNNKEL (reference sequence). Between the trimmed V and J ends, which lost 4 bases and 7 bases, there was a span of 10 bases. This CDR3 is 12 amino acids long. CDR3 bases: TGTGCCAGCAGCCCGGGACTGGTTGGCTACACCTTC. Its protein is CASSPGLVGYTF.